These 22 T cell receptor beta chains were sequenced from one sample in a study of CD8 T cells in Susac syndrome. A quantity of about 0.5 to 1 ug RNA underwent reverse transcription using random hexamers. TCRdb reanalysed the immunoSEQ multiplex PCR reads using MiXCR and keeps one entry per CDR3 protein. The table lists some 140,000 distinct CDR3 sequences, roughly 80% of them singletons. The sequenced sample consisted of CD8+ T cells from PBMCs. These receptors came from a human donor with multiple sclerosis.

This rearrangement joins TRBV5-4 to TRBJ1-2; a possible D gene is TRBD1 (5 bases). The CDR3 extends over 11 amino acids. V lost 2 bases and J lost 8, with 7 bases in between. Germline lookup yields CDR1 SGHNT and CDR2 YYREEE (reference sequence). CDR3 nucleotide sequence: TGTGCCAGCAGCTTAGGGGTCGGCTACACCTTC. Protein product: CASSLGVGYTF.

V gene TRBV21-1 combines with J gene TRBJ2-7; the table names TRBD2, a call not compared with the DNA. TRBV21-1 corresponds to a pseudogene. There are 14 residues in the CDR3. The CDR3 DNA reads as TGTGCCAGCAGCAAGGGCAGGCCCACCTACGAGCAGTACTTC. Translated: CASSKGRPTYEQYF.

This sequence joins TRBV7-8 and TRBJ2-5; the D is unclear. The CDR3 is made up of 15 amino acids. Trimming pared 6 bases from V and 0 bases from J, leaving 14 bases between. The germline gives CDR1 SGHVS, CDR2 FQNEAQ. The CDR3 protein is CASRPATTYQETQYF. In DNA, the CDR3 is TGTGCCAGCAGACCGGCGACCACGTACCAAGAGACCCAGTACTTC.

This clonotype has only a few counts. This sequence joins TRBV27 and TRBJ1-1, with a tentative D call TRBD1 (6 bases). The germline V gene encodes CDR1 MNHEY and CDR2 SMNVEV (reference sequence). V was pared by 3 bases and J by 1 base, with 9 bases between. CDR3 size: 14 residues. CDR3 sequence: CASSFSGANTEAFF. In nucleotides, the CDR3 is TGTGCCAGCAGTTTCTCAGGGGCGAACACTGAAGCTTTCTTT.

This chain joins TRBV3-1 and TRBJ2-1; 7 nucleotides match TRBD1. CDR3 length equals 16 residues. V was clipped by 1 base and J by 5 bases; unmatched bases: 8. From germline, CDR1 is LGHDT and CDR2 YNNKEL (reference sequence). CDR3 region: CASSQVRDRVDNEQFF. DNA of the CDR3: TGTGCCAGCAGCCAAGTTCGAGACAGGGTGGACAATGAGCAGTTCTTC.

The chain carries TRBV12-3 or TRBV12-4 and TRBJ2-7; D remains unclear. The CDR3 extends over 12 amino acids. V shed 5 bases and J shed 3 bases, with 8 bases lying between them. The CDR3 nucleotides are TGTGCCAGCAGTCCTGACAACTACGAGCAGTACTTC. Protein product: CASSPDNYEQYF.

This chain connects TRBV5-1 to TRBJ2-1; unclear D gene. V gave up 0 bases and J gave up 5 bases, with 6 bases separating them. CDR3 length equals 13 residues. Germline V gene data show CDR1 as SGHRS and CDR2 as YFSETQ. In DNA form, the CDR3 reads TGCGCCAGCAGCTTGGTTGGAGACAATGAGCAGTTCTTC. This sequence encodes CASSLVGDNEQFF.

The chain uses TRBV20-1 and TRBJ1-1, with D unresolved. Germline assignment: CDR1 DFQATT and CDR2 SNEGSKA (reference sequence). The CDR3 has 12 amino acids. V gave up 0 bases and J gave up 4 bases, with 6 bases separating them. The CDR3 loop reads CSARDLFTEAFF. Here the CDR3 DNA reads TGCAGTGCTAGAGATCTATTCACTGAAGCTTTCTTT.

The gene calls are TRBV27 and TRBJ2-1; TRBD2 matches at 7 bases. The germline gives CDR1 MNHEY, CDR2 SMNVEV (reference sequence). This CDR3 comprises 16 residues. The trim removed 5 bases at V and 3 bases at J, leaving 10 bases unmatched. CDR3: CASSPTPGGYYNEQFF. The CDR3, as DNA: TGTGCCAGCAGTCCGACCCCGGGGGGTTACTACAATGAGCAGTTCTTC.

The chain carries TRBV27 and TRBJ1-1; D is possibly TRBD1 (5 bases). V lost 5 bases to trimming and J lost 0 bases, with 19 bases between them. This CDR3 is built from 17 residues. Germline lookup yields CDR1 MNHEY and CDR2 SMNVEV (reference sequence). The DNA for the CDR3 is TGTGCCAGCAGTCTTTGGGGGGGGATCGGCATGAACACTGAAGCTTTCTTT. Protein: CASSLWGGIGMNTEAFF.

V is TRBV2 and J is TRBJ1-2, with 7 bases aligning to TRBD1. This CDR3 comprises 16 residues. Germline lookup yields CDR1 SNHLY and CDR2 FYNNEI. V was clipped by 4 bases and J by 9 bases; unmatched bases: 17. As DNA, the CDR3 is TGTGCCAGCAGTGGTACCGAAGGGGGCGCGAGAATGAGCTACACCTTC. This sequence encodes CASSGTEGGARMSYTF.

There are a few counts of this clonotype. The V and J genes are TRBV10-3 and TRBJ2-7, with TRBD1 matching over 7 bases. This CDR3 region has 13 residues. V shed 11 bases, J shed 4 bases, and the junction held 11 bases outside the gene matches. Germline V gene sequence: CDR1 ENHRY, CDR2 SYGVKD. CDR3 region: CAAQTGAFYEQYF. The CDR3 coding sequence is TGTGCCGCTCAAACAGGGGCCTTTTACGAGCAGTACTTC.

The chain joins TRBV12-5 to TRBJ1-1; D possibly corresponds to TRBD1 (5 bases). Trimming cost V 0 bases and J 4 bases, with 18 bases left between them. CDR1 LGHNT and CDR2 FRNRAP come from the germline V gene. The CDR3 has 17 amino acids. CDR3 sequence (DNA): TGTGCTAGTGGTTTGGTACTGGTAGGGGTCTTGGTCACTGAAGCTTTCTTT. Amino acids: CASGLVLVGVLVTEAFF.

The chain combines TRBV5-6 with TRBJ1-2; D unresolved. Germline lookup yields CDR1 SGHDT and CDR2 YYEEEE. V was clipped by 3 bases and J by 2 bases, with 8 bases between them. The CDR3 is 13 amino acids. The CDR3 region is CASSSGVNYGYTF. DNA for the CDR3: TGTGCCAGCAGCTCCGGAGTCAACTATGGCTACACCTTC.

This clonotype has just one count. The chain joins TRBV27 to TRBJ2-1; D unresolved. The CDR3 extends over 14 amino acids. Germline lookup yields CDR1 MNHEY and CDR2 SMNVEV (reference sequence). Trimming cost V 5 bases and J 5 bases, with 13 bases left between them. Here the CDR3 DNA reads TGTGCCAGCAGTAGATCTAGTACCCACAATGAGCAGTTCTTC. Translating gives CASSRSSTHNEQFF.

This clonotype was observed a handful of times. The rearrangement joins TRBV5-4 to TRBJ2-4; no firm D call. Germline CDR1 is SGHNT and CDR2 is YYREEE (reference sequence). This CDR3 spans 16 amino acids. V shed 4 bases and J shed 6 bases, with 20 bases lying between them. The CDR3 DNA is TGTGCCAGCAGCGCACGCGCTTTCTGGGGTGGAAACATTCAGTACTTC. Translation gives CASSARAFWGGNIQYF. Supplemented by reference TRBV5-4 and TRBJ2-4, the full variable domain reads ETGVTQSPTHLIKTRGQQVTLRCSSQSGHNTVSWYQQALGQGPQFIFQYYREEENGRGNFPPRFSGLQFPNYSSELNVNALELDDSALYLCASSARAFWGGNIQYFGAGTRLSVL.

The chain carries TRBV5-5 and TRBJ1-5, with 7 bases lining up with TRBD1. Germline V gives CDR1 SGHKS, CDR2 YYEKEE (reference sequence). With 1 base clipped from V and 6 bases from J, the junction kept 16 bases outside the gene matches. The CDR3 totals 18 residues. The CDR3 sequence is CASSLNIFDRAGIQPQHF. In DNA, the CDR3 is TGTGCCAGCAGCTTGAATATTTTTGACAGGGCTGGGATTCAGCCCCAGCATTTT.

V gene TRBV27 combines with J gene TRBJ2-1; weak D call: TRBD1 (5 bases). Trimming removed 3 bases from V and 8 bases from J, with 14 bases in between. This CDR3 region has 14 residues. Germline CDR1 and CDR2: MNHEY and SMNVEV (reference sequence). The CDR3 bases are TGTGCCAGCAGTTTTGGGTTTGGGGCCGATGAGCAGTTCTTC. It yields the protein CASSFGFGADEQFF.

J is TRBJ1-5 and V is TRBV13; maybe TRBD1 (6 bases). V gave up 3 bases and J gave up 6 bases, with 12 bases separating them. The length of the CDR3 is 14 residues. Germline CDR1 PRHDT, CDR2 FYEKMQ (reference sequence). The CDR3 sequence is CASSFGGAGQPQHF. Here the CDR3 DNA reads TGTGCCAGCAGCTTCGGGGGGGCAGGTCAGCCCCAGCATTTT. The full variable domain, in which reference TRBV13 and TRBJ1-5 provide the parts outside the CDR3, is AAGVIQSPRHLIKEKRETATLKCYPIPRHDTVYWYQQGPGQDPQFLISFYEKMQSDKGSIPDRFSAQQFSDYHSELNMSSLELGDSALYFCASSFGGAGQPQHFGDGTRLSIL.

CDR3 region: CASSDRVRQPQHF. CDR3 in DNA: TGCGCCAGCAGCGACAGGGTTCGTCAGCCCCAGCATTTT. V gene TRBV4-1 combines with J gene TRBJ1-5; 7 nucleotides match TRBD1. Germline V gene lookup returns CDR1 MGHRA and CDR2 YSYEKL. The CDR3 has 13 residues. J was trimmed by 6 bases and V by 5 bases; bases with no gene match: 4.

The rearrangement uses TRBV6-2 or TRBV6-3 and TRBJ1-1; 9 bases map to TRBD1. The CDR3 extends over 15 amino acids. Germline V lookup: CDR1 MNHEY, CDR2 SVGEGT. The J segment lost 6 bases and the V segment lost 0 bases, leaving 5 bases of the junction unmatched. The CDR3 loop is CASSYSVHRGPEAFF. The CDR3 region has the DNA TGTGCCAGCAGTTACTCAGTTCACAGGGGGCCTGAAGCTTTCTTT.

The chain links TRBV4-2 to TRBJ2-2; perhaps TRBD2 as D (6 bases). This CDR3 has 17 residues. The ends were cut back, 5 bases at V and 4 bases at J, with 20 bases in the middle. Germline V gene lookup returns CDR1 LGHNA and CDR2 YNFKEQ. In DNA, the CDR3 is TGTGCCAGCAGCGGGGACTGGACTACCCGAGGCACCGGGGAGCTGTTTTTT. Its protein is CASSGDWTTRGTGELFF.